A single sample gave rise to the 23 T cell receptor beta chains below, sequenced in a study of tumor-infiltrating lymphocytes in primary liver carcinoma (dated by TCRdb to about 2017). For sequencing, an Illumina HiSeq 2500 was employed. A constant-region primer and ProtoScript II reverse transcriptase were used to reverse-transcribe TCRbeta-specific cDNA from roughly 0.55 ug total RNA. TCRbeta libraries were built with three nested multiplex PCR rounds, a slightly modified ARM-PCR procedure. Each of the first two PCR rounds ran for nine to ten cycles and used multiplex TRBV1-TRBV30 forward primers together with a Cbeta reverse primer. In TCRdb, the public reads were trimmed at Q25 with fastp and aligned with MiXCR, with productive beta chains retained. Rows with one shared CDR3 protein collapse into an entry with the most common genes and DNA. The sample data list 180,000 or so distinct CDR3 sequences, and 50% to 75% of these were observed just once. The ten biggest clones cover approximately 65% of the sample.

RNA from unsorted whole blood was extracted with TRIzol reagent, and germline DNA was obtained with the DNeasy Blood & Tissue kit. Source material: peripheral blood. These receptor sequences come from a man aged 40-55 years with primary liver carcinoma and hepatitis B virus infection.

This chain links TRBV9 with TRBJ1-4; 8 bases are shared with TRBD1. The length of the CDR3 is 17 residues. Losses at the gene ends were 0 bases for V and 8 bases for J; bases not matched to a gene: 12. Germline loops: CDR1 SGDLS, CDR2 YYNGEE. As DNA, the CDR3 is TGTGCCAGCAGCGTAGGTGGAGGACAGGGTGGATGGGAAAAACTGTTTTTT. It encodes CASSVGGGQGGWEKLFF.

This clonotype was detected many times. The genes are TRBV4-2 and TRBJ2-4; a possible D gene is TRBD1 (5 bases). V lost 0 bases and J 6 bases, leaving 21 bases between the germline ends. The CDR3 has 18 amino acids. Germline CDR1 reads LGHNA; CDR2 reads YNFKEQ. The CDR3 sequence: CASSQEGAGKGIGNIQYF. The CDR3 DNA reads as TGTGCCAGCAGCCAAGAAGGCGCAGGGAAGGGGATCGGAAACATTCAGTACTTC.

As regards this clonotype: Compared with germline, one end of the junction differs, possibly owing to a read error. The rearrangement joins TRBV7-8 to TRBJ1-5; TRBD1 is a possible D gene (5 bases). The CDR3 spans 13 residues. The germline V gene encodes CDR1 SGHVS and CDR2 FQNEAQ. This chain's CDR3 is CASSFERDQPQNF. Here the CDR3 DNA reads TGTGCCAGCAGCTTCGAAAGGGACCAGCCCCAGAATTTT.

Remarks on this clonotype: At one boundary the junction diverges from the germline segment, which might be a read error. The chain joins TRBV11-2 to TRBJ2-1, with unresolved D. Germline-derived CDR1 and CDR2 are SGHAT and FQNNGV. This CDR3 is built from 14 residues. The DNA for the CDR3 is TGTCCCAGCAGCTTAGGAGTTCCCTACAATGAGCAGTCCTTC. Protein product: CPSSLGVPYNEQSF.

V is TRBV4-1 and J is TRBJ2-2, with D possibly called TRBD1 or TRBD2 (5 bases each). Germline CDR1 and CDR2: MGHRA and YSYEKL. Between the trimmed V and J ends, which lost 1 base and 6 bases, there was a span of 12 bases. The CDR3 sequence is 15 residues long. The CDR3 coding sequence is TGCGCCAGCAGCCAAGTGGGGGAAGGGTCCGGGGAGCTGTTTTTT. As protein: CASSQVGEGSGELFF.

This clonotype was detected only a few times. Here the CDR3 DNA reads TGTGCCATCAGTGAGAGTGGGGGGGCCCAACAAGAGACCCAGTACTTC. Protein product: CAISESGGAQQETQYF. V gene TRBV10-3 combines with J gene TRBJ2-5; D might be TRBD2 (7 bases). Trimming shortened V by 2 bases and J by 2 bases, and 15 bases separated the two germline ends. From germline, CDR1 is ENHRY and CDR2 SYGVKD. The CDR3 sequence is 16 residues long.

A word on this clonotype: A much larger clone sits a single nucleotide away, making a read error possible. The CDR3 nucleotides are TGTGCCAGCAATTTCGCGGGAAACTACGAGCAGTACTTC. Translation: CASNFAGNYEQYF. The gene calls are TRBV28 and TRBJ2-7, with D maybe TRBD2 (6 bases). The V end lost 7 bases, the J end lost 3 bases, and 13 bases lay between the germline ends. This CDR3 has 13 amino acids. Germline V gene data show CDR1 as MDHEN and CDR2 as SYDVKM.

V is TRBV11-2 and J is TRBJ1-3, with a weak D call TRBD1 (6 bases). Germline values: CDR1 SGHAT, CDR2 FQNNGV. This CDR3 comprises 14 residues. Trimming removed 9 bases at V and 8 bases at J, with 20 bases between. CDR3 in DNA: TGTGCCAGAACCTTGGGAAAGGGGGAGGACACCATATATTTT. It specifies CARTLGKGEDTIYF.

This clonotype was observed a few times. The chain combines TRBV6-5 with TRBJ1-2; D ambiguous. Germline V lookup: CDR1 MNHEY, CDR2 SVGAGI. V shed 0 bases and J shed 2 bases, with 10 bases lying between them. This CDR3 is built from 15 residues. CDR3 protein: CASSYSVTVNYGYTF. The CDR3 region has the DNA TGTGCCAGCAGTTACTCGGTGACTGTCAACTATGGCTACACCTTC.

Notes on this clonotype: One end of the junction fails to match germline, which may point to a read error. The rearrangement joins TRBV11-2 to TRBJ2-2; weak D call: TRBD2 (7 bases). The CDR3 is 19 amino acids. The germline V gene encodes CDR1 SGHAT and CDR2 FQNNGV. The CDR3 DNA is TGTGCCAGCAGCATTCCTATCCCCCGAGCGGGACACCTCACCGGGGAACTGTTTTTT. This translates into CASSIPIPRAGHLTGELFF.

Ten or more counts support this clonotype. The rearrangement links TRBV11-2 to TRBJ2-2; weak D call: TRBD1 (6 bases). The CDR3 is made up of 16 amino acids. Germline CDR1 SGHAT, CDR2 FQNNGV. Trimming pared 4 bases from V and 7 bases from J, leaving 19 bases between. The CDR3 protein is CASSSKSQGSVGELFF. For the CDR3, the DNA is TGTGCCAGCAGCTCTAAATCTCAGGGGTCGGTCGGGGAGCTGTTTTTT. The full variable domain, in which reference TRBV11-2 and TRBJ2-2 provide the parts outside the CDR3, is EAGVAQSPRYKIIEKRQSVAFWCNPISGHATLYWYQQILGQGPKLLIQFQNNGVVDDSQLPKDRFSAERLKGVDSTLKIQPAKLEDSAVYLCASSSKSQGSVGELFFGEGSRLTVL.

The chain employs TRBV12-5 and TRBJ2-1, with 7 bases identical to TRBD2. The trim removed 7 bases at V and 0 bases at J, leaving 9 bases unmatched. The CDR3 runs 16 residues. Germline CDR1 is LGHNT and CDR2 is FRNRAP. The DNA of the CDR3 is TGTGCTAGTGCTGGGGGGGAAAAAATCTCCTACAATGAGCAGTTCTTC. Amino acid sequence: CASAGGEKISYNEQFF.

Concerning this clonotype: Being one base from a much bigger clone, this may be a read error. The chain uses TRBV12-3 or TRBV12-4 and TRBJ1-2; D gene ambiguous. This CDR3 has 14 amino acids. CDR3 amino acids: CASSLDRSNYDYTF. The CDR3 DNA sequence: TGTGCCAGCAGTTTAGACAGATCTAACTATGACTACACCTTC.

In this sample, this clonotype turned up many times. The chain joins TRBV11-2 to TRBJ2-7; D may match TRBD1 or TRBD2 (5 bases each). The length of the CDR3 is 14 residues. Germline V gene lookup returns CDR1 SGHAT and CDR2 FQNNGV. V lost 8 bases and J 0 bases, leaving 14 bases between the germline ends. In nucleotides, the CDR3 is TGTGCCAGCTCCCCAGGGACGGGCTCCTACGAGCAGTACTTC. Its translation: CASSPGTGSYEQYF. The full variable domain, its missing parts supplied by reference TRBV11-2 and TRBJ2-7, is EAGVAQSPRYKIIEKRQSVAFWCNPISGHATLYWYQQILGQGPKLLIQFQNNGVVDDSQLPKDRFSAERLKGVDSTLKIQPAKLEDSAVYLCASSPGTGSYEQYFGPGTRLTVT.

This rearrangement joins TRBV7-9 to TRBJ2-3; no clear D gene. CDR3 length equals 14 residues. V shed 3 bases and J shed 0 bases, with 7 bases lying between them. Looked up from germline, CDR1 is SEHNR and CDR2 is FQNEAQ (reference sequence). The chain's CDR3 is CASSLTPSTDTQYF. The CDR3 DNA reads TGTGCCAGCAGCTTGACCCCTAGCACAGATACGCAGTATTTT.

The chain combines TRBV6-5 with TRBJ2-7, with TRBD2 matching over 10 bases. Germline trimming cut 5 bases from V and 7 bases from J; bases unmatched to any gene: 11. CDR3 size: 15 residues. Germline CDR1 is MNHEY and CDR2 is SVGAGI. In DNA form, the CDR3 reads TGTGCCAGCAGTCTTCTAGCGGGAGTGACGAGTGAGCAGTACTTC. It specifies CASSLLAGVTSEQYF.

A note on this clonotype: A much larger clonotype is one base distant, so this may be a read error. Written as DNA, the CDR3 is TGTGCCAGCAGCCCTGGACAGGGATCGTCTGGGGCCAACATCCTGACTTTC. Protein: CASSPGQGSSGANILTF. The J gene is TRBJ2-6, the V gene TRBV11-2, with 8 positions matching TRBD1. This CDR3 contains 17 residues. The germline gives CDR1 SGHAT, CDR2 FQNNGV.

This sequence joins TRBV1 and TRBJ2-6; TRBD2, the D gene given by the table, was not confirmed from the DNA. TRBV1 represents a pseudogene. This CDR3 is 17 amino acids long. The CDR3 here is CTSSSFSVDSGANILTF. For the CDR3, the DNA is TGCACCAGCAGCTCCTTTAGCGTTGACTCTGGGGCCAACATCCTGACTTTC.

The sample holds one count of this clonotype. A junction end diverges from the germline sequence, so it may reflect a read error. The CDR3 sequence is CSVVFRTDGEHYF. CDR3 in DNA: TGCAGCGTTGTCTTTCGGACAGACGGCGAGCACTACTTC. The chain combines TRBV29-1 with TRBJ2-7, with D possibly being TRBD1 (6 bases). CDR3 size: 13 residues. CDR1 and CDR2 (germline): SQVTM, ANQGSEA.

The V gene is TRBV10-3, the J gene TRBJ2-7; 10 bases line up with TRBD1. CDR1 and CDR2 from the germline V gene are ENHRY and SYGVKD. This CDR3 spans 15 amino acids. V shed 7 bases and J 3 bases; nucleotides not matched to a gene: 9. CDR3 DNA sequence: TGTGCCATCACCGCCGGGACAGGGGAAAACTACGAGCAGTACTTC. It codes for CAITAGTGENYEQYF.

This chain uses TRBV6-6 with TRBJ2-7; D is unclear. The CDR3 is 15 amino acids. Germline lookup yields CDR1 MNHNY and CDR2 SVGAGI (reference sequence). The V end was cut by 2 bases, the J end by 4 bases, with 15 bases between. The CDR3 protein is CASSYRWPRAYEQYF. The DNA for the CDR3 is TGTGCCAGCAGTTACCGGTGGCCCCGGGCTTACGAGCAGTACTTC.

In regard to this clonotype: Germline is not matched at one junction end, which may reflect a read error. The V call is TRBV4-1, the J call TRBJ2-1, with 8 bases lining up with TRBD2. The CDR3 has 14 amino acids. The V gene's germline CDR1 is MGHRA and CDR2 YSYEKL. In DNA form, the CDR3 reads TGCACCAGCAGCCGCTTGGGACTAGGGGATGAGCAGTTCTTC. Translation: CTSSRLGLGDEQFF.

Comments on this clonotype: A much larger clone differs by one base, so this may be a read error. This sequence joins TRBV13 and TRBJ1-4; tentatively, D is TRBD1 (5 bases). The CDR3 covers 15 residues. The germline V gene has CDR1 PRHDT and CDR2 FYEKMQ (reference sequence). V lost 5 bases to trimming and J lost 7 bases, with 17 bases between them. The CDR3: CASSERGIRSEKLFF. The DNA of the CDR3 is TGTGCCAGCAGCGAGAGGGGCATCAGGAGTGAAAAACTGTTTTTT.